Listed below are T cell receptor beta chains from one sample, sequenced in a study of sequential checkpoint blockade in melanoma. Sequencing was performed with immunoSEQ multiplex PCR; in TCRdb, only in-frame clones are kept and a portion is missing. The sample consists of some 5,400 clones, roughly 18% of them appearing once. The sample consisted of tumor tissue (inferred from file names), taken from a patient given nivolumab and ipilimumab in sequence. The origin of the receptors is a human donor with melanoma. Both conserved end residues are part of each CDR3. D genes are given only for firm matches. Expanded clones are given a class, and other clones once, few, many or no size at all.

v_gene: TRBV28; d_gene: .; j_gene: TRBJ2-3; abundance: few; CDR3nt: TGTGCCAGCAGTCCCGCCGGGTCAAGCACAGATACGCAGTATTTT; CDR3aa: CASSPAGSSTDTQYF
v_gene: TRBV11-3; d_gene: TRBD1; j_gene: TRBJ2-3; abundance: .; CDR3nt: TGTGCCAGCAGCAAGTGGGACAGGGGCCCCGATACGCAGTATTTT; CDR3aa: CASSKWDRGPDTQYF
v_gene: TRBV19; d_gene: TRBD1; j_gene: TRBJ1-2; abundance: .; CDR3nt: TGTGCCAGTAGTGCCTACGCTGGGGACAGCGTTTATGGCTACACCTTC; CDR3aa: CASSAYAGDSVYGYTF
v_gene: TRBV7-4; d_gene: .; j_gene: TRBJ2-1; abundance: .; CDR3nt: TGTGCCAGCAGCTCCGGTCAAGGCAATGAGCAGTTCTTC; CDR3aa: CASSSGQGNEQFF
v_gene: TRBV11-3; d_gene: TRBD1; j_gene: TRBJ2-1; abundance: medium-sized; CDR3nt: TGTGCCAGCAGCACCACAGGGGGCAGGAATGAGCAGTTCTTC; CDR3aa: CASSTTGGRNEQFF
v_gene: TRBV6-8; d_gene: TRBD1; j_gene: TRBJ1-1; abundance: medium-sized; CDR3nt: TGTGCCAGCAGCAGAACAGGGGAGGGGAGCACTGAAGCTTTCTTT; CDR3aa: CASSRTGEGSTEAFF
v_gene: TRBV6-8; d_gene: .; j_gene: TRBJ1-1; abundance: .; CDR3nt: TGTGCCAGCAGCCTCATGGACACTGAAGCTTTCTTT; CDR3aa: CASSLMDTEAFF
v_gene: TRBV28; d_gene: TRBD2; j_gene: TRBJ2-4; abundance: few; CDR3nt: TGTGCCAGCAGTTTGTGGGCGGGGGGGCCCATCATTCAGTACTTC; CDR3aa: CASSLWAGGPIIQYF
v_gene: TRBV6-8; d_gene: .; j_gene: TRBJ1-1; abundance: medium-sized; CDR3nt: TGTGCCAGCAGCCCCTCGAGGGGAGAAGCCACTGAAGCTTTCTTT; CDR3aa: CASSPSRGEATEAFF
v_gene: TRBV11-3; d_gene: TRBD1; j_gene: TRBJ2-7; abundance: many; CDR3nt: TGTGCCAGCAGCCGATTGGGGGGACAGGACTCCTACGAGCAGTACTTC; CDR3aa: CASSRLGGQDSYEQYF
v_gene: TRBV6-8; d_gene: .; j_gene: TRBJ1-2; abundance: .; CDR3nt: TGTGCCAGCAGTCCTGTCGGGACCTATGGCTACACCTTC; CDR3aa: CASSPVGTYGYTF
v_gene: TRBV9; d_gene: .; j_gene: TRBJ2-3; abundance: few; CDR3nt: TGTGCCAGCAGTACTGATAGTGGGGGCACAGATACGCAGTATTTT; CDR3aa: CASSTDSGGTDTQYF
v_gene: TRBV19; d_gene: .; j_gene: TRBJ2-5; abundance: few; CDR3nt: TGTGCCAGTAGTATGACAGGTTCAGAGACCCAGTACTTC; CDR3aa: CASSMTGSETQYF
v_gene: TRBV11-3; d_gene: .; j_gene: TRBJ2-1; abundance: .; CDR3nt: TGTGCCAGCAGCCCGGGAAACTCCTACAATGAGCAGTTCTTC; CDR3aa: CASSPGNSYNEQFF
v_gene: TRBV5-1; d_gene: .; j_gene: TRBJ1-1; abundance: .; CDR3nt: TGCGCCAGCAGCTCCCCAGGGGAAATGACTGAAGCTTTCTTT; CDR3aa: CASSSPGEMTEAFF
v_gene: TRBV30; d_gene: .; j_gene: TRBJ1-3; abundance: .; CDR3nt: TGTGCCTGGAGTAGGATCTCTGGAAACACCATATATTTT; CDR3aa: CAWSRISGNTIYF
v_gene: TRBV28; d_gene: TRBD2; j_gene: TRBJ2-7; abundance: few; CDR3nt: TGTGCCAGCAGTGGGACGGGAGGTTCCTACGAGCAGTACTTC; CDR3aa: CASSGTGGSYEQYF
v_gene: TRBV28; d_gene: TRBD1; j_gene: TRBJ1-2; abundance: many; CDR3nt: TGTGCCAGCAGTCTACAGGGGGCCCGGTATGGCTACACCTTC; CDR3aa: CASSLQGARYGYTF
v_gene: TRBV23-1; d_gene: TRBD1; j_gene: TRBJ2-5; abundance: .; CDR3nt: TGCGCCAGCAGTCACCCAAACCGCCTCCCACAGGGGTTGGAGACCCAGTACTTC; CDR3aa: CASSHPNRLPQGLETQYF
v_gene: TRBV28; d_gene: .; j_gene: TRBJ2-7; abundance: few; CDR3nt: TGTGCCAGCAGCCCTAACCGGGACACACTACTTTCCTACGAGCAGTACTTC; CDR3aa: CASSPNRDTLLSYEQYF
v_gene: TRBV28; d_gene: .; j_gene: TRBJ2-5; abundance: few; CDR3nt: TGTGCCAGCAGCCAACCGGGACCAACCCCCCAAGAGACCCAGTACTTC; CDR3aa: CASSQPGPTPQETQYF
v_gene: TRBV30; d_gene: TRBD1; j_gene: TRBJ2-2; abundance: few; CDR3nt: TGTGCCTGGAGTGGGACAGGGATGAAGAGGGAGCTGTTTTTT; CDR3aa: CAWSGTGMKRELFF
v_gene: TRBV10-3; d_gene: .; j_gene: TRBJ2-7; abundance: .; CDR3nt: TGTGCCAGCTGGGCGGCTCCCTACGAGCAGTACTTC; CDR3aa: CASWAAPYEQYF
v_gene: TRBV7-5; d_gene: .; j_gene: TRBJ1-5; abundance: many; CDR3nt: TGTGCCAGCAGCCAGGAAGGGACAGCTTCTAGCAATCAGCCCCAGCATTTT; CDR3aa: CASSQEGTASSNQPQHF
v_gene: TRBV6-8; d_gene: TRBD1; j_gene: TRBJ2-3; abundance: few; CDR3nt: TGTGCCAGCAACGCCTGGGACAGGGCAGATACGCAGTATTTT; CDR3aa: CASNAWDRADTQYF
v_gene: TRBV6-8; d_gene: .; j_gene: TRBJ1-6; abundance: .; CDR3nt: TGTGCCAGCAACGAGGGTAGTTACAATTCACCCCTCCACTTT; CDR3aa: CASNEGSYNSPLHF
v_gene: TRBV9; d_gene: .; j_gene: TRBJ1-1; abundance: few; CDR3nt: TGTGCCAGCAGCGTAGCCGACACTGAAGCTTTCTTT; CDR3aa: CASSVADTEAFF
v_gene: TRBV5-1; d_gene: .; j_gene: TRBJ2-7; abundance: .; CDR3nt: TGCGCCAGCAGCTTGGTTAGCGACAGCCACGAGCAGTACTTC; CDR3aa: CASSLVSDSHEQYF
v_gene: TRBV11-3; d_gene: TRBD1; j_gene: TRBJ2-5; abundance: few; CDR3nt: TGTGCCAGCAGCGTGGGGACAGGGTATCAAGAGACCCAGTACTTC; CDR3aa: CASSVGTGYQETQYF
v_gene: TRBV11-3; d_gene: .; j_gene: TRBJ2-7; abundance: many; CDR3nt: TGTGCCAGCAGCTCGTCTGTTACGAACTACGAGCAGTACTTC; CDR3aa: CASSSSVTNYEQYF
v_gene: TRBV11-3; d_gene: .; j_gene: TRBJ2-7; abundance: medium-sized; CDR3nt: TGTGCCAGCAGCTTGGCGCCTAATATCTACGAGCAGTACTTC; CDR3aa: CASSLAPNIYEQYF